Given below is one TCR beta chain in context. No antigen is known for it. The CDR3 extends over 15 amino acids. Trimming stripped 5 bases from V and 4 bases from J, with 16 bases between. The germline V gene encodes CDR1 SGHTA and CDR2 FQGNSA. The data stem from a study of shared clonotypes between healthy human individuals. On the study more broadly: The donors, a couple of women and a few men, were aged 18 to 49.

Some clones are missing from TCRdb's copy, which holds only in-frame ones; the method was immunoSEQ multiplex PCR. The sample holds 2 million to 2.5 million clones, 93% seen once. Study findings and constraints: Sequencing of the sorted subsets was shown by rarefaction to be incomplete despite large depth.

The chain joins TRBV7-2 to TRBJ2-3; weak D call: TRBD2 (5 bases). This clonotype was sampled from a man aged 18 to 29 in good health. Some clones in this sample may be carry-over from other donors' samples. Sequencing was done on a sample of naive CD4+ T cells from PBMCs. Stated subset: CD45RA+ positively selected. The CDR3, as DNA: TGTGCCAGCAGCGCCTCGGGGTTTAGAGCAGATACGCAGTATTTT. Translation gives CASSASGFRADTQYF.